This TCR beta chain was observed in a study of OX40 agonist ivuxolimab in advanced cancers. As for the study in general: Melanoma, hepatocellular carcinoma, head and neck or renal cell cancer occurred in dose-escalation patients. Eligibility admitted prior anti-PD-1, anti-PD-L1 or anti-CTLA-4 therapy; around 41% had some. General study points: Among patients with partial responses at 0.1-3.0 mg/kg, clonal expansion was among the lowest. The average count of expanded clones was higher among CD8+ T cells than among CD4+.

With regard to this clone: Its antigen remains unidentified.

Produced via immunoSEQ multiplex PCR; TCRdb's table is partial and in-frame only. The sample carries around 80,000 clones, 75% to 90% recorded once. This CDR3 region has 16 residues. The J gene is TRBJ2-3, the V gene TRBV12-1; the table assigns TRBD2, which was not confirmed against the DNA. TRBV12-1 constitutes a pseudogene. Sample: CD4+ or CD8+ T cells sorted from blood, taken in a trial of the OX40 agonist ivuxolimab. The sequence was obtained from an adult with an advanced solid tumor such as melanoma, head and neck, liver or kidney cancer. The DNA of the CDR3 is TGTGCCAGCAGCTTACGTCAGCGGGGGGCGGGAGATACGCAGTATTTT. Its protein is CASSLRQRGAGDTQYF.